Listed here is a single T cell receptor beta chain. Its antigen is not identified. A clone one base away is much larger, so this may be a read error. These data belong to a study of tumor and adjacent non-tumor tissue in lung cancer. Study results and caveats: Normal lung showed higher cumulative top 100 clone frequency than tumor.

Germline assignment: CDR1 MDHEN and CDR2 SYDVKM. Losses at the gene ends were 6 bases for V and 4 bases for J; bases not matched to a gene: 4. The CDR3 consists of 14 residues. The template was RNA from unsorted bulk tissue. Chemotherapy-naive patients with new lung cancer underwent thoracic surgery in China, August–November 2014. The library came from three nested PCR rounds adapted from ARM-PCR protocols. From the multiplex PCR reads, TCRdb called clonotypes with MiXCR, one entry per CDR3 protein. This sample has more than 90,000 distinct CDR3 sequences, with about 70% found just once. Sequenced sample: lung tumor tissue. This TCR came from a man aged 60-69 years with non-small cell lung cancer. The chain links TRBV28 to TRBJ2-5, with 11 nucleotides matching TRBD2. Here the CDR3 DNA reads TGTGCCAGCAGGCCTAGCGGGAGGAGAGAGACCCAGTACTTC. Translation: CASRPSGRRETQYF. The entire variable domain, with the rest obtained from reference TRBV28 and TRBJ2-5, is as follows: DVKVTQSSRYLVKRTGEKVFLECVQDMDHENMFWYRQDPGLGLRLIYFSYDVKMKEKGDIPEGYSVSREKKERFSLILESASTNQTSMYLCASRPSGRRETQYFGPGTRLLVL.